Presented here are 7 T cell receptor beta chains from one specimen sequenced in a study of T cell responses to AZD1222 COVID-19 vaccine. TCRdb's copy holds only in-frame clones and misses some; the assay was immunoSEQ multiplex PCR. The repertoire holds about 130,000 clones, with roughly 90% as singletons. The sample consisted of peripheral blood, taken 28 days after the second AZD1222 dose. The source is an adult who received the AZD1222 COVID-19 vaccine.

The chain carries TRBV11-2 and TRBJ1-1; TRBD1 aligns across 7 bases. CDR1 is SGHAT, CDR2 FQNNGV, per germline. V shed 7 bases, J shed 5 bases, and the junction held 7 bases outside the gene matches. This CDR3 region has 13 residues. CDR3 nucleotides: TGTGCCAGCATATTAACAGGGGAAACTGAAGCTTTCTTT. Translated, it gives CASILTGETEAFF.

The chain has TRBV7-3 and TRBJ2-7, with D maybe TRBD2 (5 bases). The CDR3 has 14 amino acids. V was trimmed by 2 bases and J by 2 bases, leaving 10 bases between them. CDR1 and CDR2 (germline): SGHTA, FQGTGA. The CDR3 here is CASSLGGNPYEQYF. DNA of the CDR3: TGTGCCAGCAGCTTAGGAGGAAACCCCTACGAGCAGTACTTC.

The chain has TRBV6-5 and TRBJ1-1; 7 bases are shared with TRBD1. Germline V gene data show CDR1 as MNHEY and CDR2 as SVGAGI. The CDR3 consists of 14 residues. The V gene end was trimmed by 6 bases and the J gene end by 6 bases; junction bases not matched to a gene: 10. In nucleotides, the CDR3 is TGTGCCAGCAGCCGAACCGACAGGGTGTCTGAAGCTTTCTTT. Translation: CASSRTDRVSEAFF.

The J gene is TRBJ2-7, the V gene TRBV27, with D perhaps matching TRBD1 (5 bases). V lost 8 bases and J 3 bases, leaving 14 bases between the germline ends. Germline V gives CDR1 MNHEY, CDR2 SMNVEV (reference sequence). CDR3 length: 13 amino acids. The CDR3: CASWGQGYYEQYF. The DNA of the CDR3 is TGTGCCAGCTGGGGCCAGGGATACTACGAGCAGTACTTC.

The V and J genes are TRBV6-5 and TRBJ2-7; 8 nucleotides match TRBD1. This CDR3 comprises 16 residues. V was pared by 0 bases and J by 2 bases, with 6 bases of the junction left unmatched. Germline lookup yields CDR1 MNHEY and CDR2 SVGAGI. In DNA form, the CDR3 reads TGTGCCAGCAGTTACTCGAATGGACAGGGCACCTACGAGCAGTACTTC. Amino acids: CASSYSNGQGTYEQYF.

This chain connects TRBV15 to TRBJ2-5; 7 bases line up with TRBD1. CDR1 is LNHNV and CDR2 is YYDKDF in the germline V gene (reference sequence). The V gene end was trimmed by 3 bases and the J gene end by 5 bases; junction bases not matched to a gene: 6. The CDR3 length is 14 residues. CDR3 residues: CATSRTGSRETQYF. The CDR3 DNA is TGTGCCACCAGCAGGACAGGGAGTAGGGAGACCCAGTACTTC.

The chain recombines TRBV2 with TRBJ1-2; a possible D gene is TRBD1 (5 bases). Trimming stripped 4 bases from V and 7 bases from J, with 16 bases between. In germline, CDR1 is SNHLY, CDR2 FYNNEI. CDR3 size: 14 residues. CDR3 region: CASSALTEVGGYTF. The CDR3 DNA sequence: TGTGCCAGCAGTGCCCTGACAGAGGTCGGTGGCTACACCTTC.